This note documents a single TCR beta chain sequence. Its target is not known. The entry originates in a study of T-cell memory formation after mild COVID-19. Study-wide results and limits: Some clones that responded turned up in pre-infection memory, which suggests that cross-reactive memory joined in.

Via MiXCR, TCRdb re-called the 5' RACE reads, giving one row per CDR3 protein. The sample records 500,000 to 600,000 distinct CDR3 sequences, roughly 17% being singletons. This TCR was recovered from an adult woman who had mild COVID-19 (a few samples of this study predate the infection). Cell type and time point are not known. The sequenced material came from PBMCs or a T cell subset sorted from them (not recorded which).

CDR3 sequence (DNA): TGTGCCACCAGCAGAGATTTGGCGGGAAACACCATATATTTT. It translates to CATSRDLAGNTIYF. The chain employs TRBV15 and TRBJ1-3; D gene uncertain. CDR1 and CDR2 (germline): LNHNV, YYDKDF (reference sequence). The CDR3 is made up of 14 amino acids. The V end lost 0 bases, the J end lost 4 bases, and 7 bases lay between the germline ends.